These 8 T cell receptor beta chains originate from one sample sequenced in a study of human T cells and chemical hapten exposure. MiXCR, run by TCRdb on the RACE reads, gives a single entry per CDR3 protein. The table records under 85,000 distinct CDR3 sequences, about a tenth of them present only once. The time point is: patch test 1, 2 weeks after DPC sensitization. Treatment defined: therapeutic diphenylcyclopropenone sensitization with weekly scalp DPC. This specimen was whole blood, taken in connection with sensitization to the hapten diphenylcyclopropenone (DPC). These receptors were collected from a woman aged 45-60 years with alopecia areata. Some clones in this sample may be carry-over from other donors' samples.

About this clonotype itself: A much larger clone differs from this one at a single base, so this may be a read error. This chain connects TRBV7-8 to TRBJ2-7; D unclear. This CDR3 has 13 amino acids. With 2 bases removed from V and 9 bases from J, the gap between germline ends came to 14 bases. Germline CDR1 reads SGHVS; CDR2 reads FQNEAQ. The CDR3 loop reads CASSLIRVAWQYF. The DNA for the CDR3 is TGTGCCAGCAGCTTAATAAGGGTGGCATGGCAGTACTTC.

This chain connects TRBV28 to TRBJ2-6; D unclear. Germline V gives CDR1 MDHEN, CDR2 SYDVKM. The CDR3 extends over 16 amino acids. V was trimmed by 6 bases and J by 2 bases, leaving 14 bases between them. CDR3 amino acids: CASRLPLGTGANVLTF. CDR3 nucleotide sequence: TGTGCCAGCAGACTCCCCCTTGGCACTGGGGCCAACGTCCTGACTTTC. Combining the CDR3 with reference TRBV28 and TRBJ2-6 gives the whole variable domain DVKVTQSSRYLVKRTGEKVFLECVQDMDHENMFWYRQDPGLGLRLIYFSYDVKMKEKGDIPEGYSVSREKKERFSLILESASTNQTSMYLCASRLPLGTGANVLTFGAGSRLTVL.

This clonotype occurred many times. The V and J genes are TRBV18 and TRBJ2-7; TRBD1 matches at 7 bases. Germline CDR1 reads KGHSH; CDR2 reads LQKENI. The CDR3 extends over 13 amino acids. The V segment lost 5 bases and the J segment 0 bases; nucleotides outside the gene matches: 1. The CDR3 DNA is TGTGCCAGCTCAGGGACAGTCTCCTACGAGCAGTACTTC. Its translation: CASSGTVSYEQYF. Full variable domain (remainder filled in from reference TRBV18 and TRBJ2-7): NAGVMQNPRHLVRRRGQEARLRCSPMKGHSHVYWYRQLPEEGLKFMVYLQKENIIDESGMPKERFSAEFPKEGPSILRIQQVVRGDSAAYFCASSGTVSYEQYFGPGTRLTVT.

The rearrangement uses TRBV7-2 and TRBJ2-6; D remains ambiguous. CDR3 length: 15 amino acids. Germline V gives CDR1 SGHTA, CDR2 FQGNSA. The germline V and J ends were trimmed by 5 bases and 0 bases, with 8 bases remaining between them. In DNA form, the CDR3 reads TGTGCCAGCAGCCGCGACAACTCTGGGGCCAACGTCCTGACTTTC. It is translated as CASSRDNSGANVLTF.

CDR3 amino acids: CSARASGSDEQYF. CDR3 nucleotides: TGCAGTGCTCGGGCTAGCGGGAGTGACGAGCAGTACTTC. The chain combines TRBV20-1 with TRBJ2-7, with 10 bases aligning to TRBD2. The CDR3 contains 13 residues. The ends lost 5 bases at V and 5 bases at J; junction bases unmatched: 6. In germline, CDR1 is DFQATT, CDR2 SNEGSKA (reference sequence).

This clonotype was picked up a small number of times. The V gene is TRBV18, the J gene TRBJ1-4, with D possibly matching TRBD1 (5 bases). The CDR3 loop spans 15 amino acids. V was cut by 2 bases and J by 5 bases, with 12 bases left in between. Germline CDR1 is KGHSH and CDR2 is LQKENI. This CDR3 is CASSPNAGRNEKLFF. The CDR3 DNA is TGTGCCAGCTCACCAAACGCGGGGCGGAATGAAAAACTGTTTTTT.

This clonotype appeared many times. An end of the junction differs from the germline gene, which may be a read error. CDR3 amino acids: CASSPGEGSNSTLHF. The DNA of the CDR3 is TGTGCCAGCTCACCTGGCGAGGGTTCCAATTCAACCCTCCACTTT. The chain combines TRBV18 with TRBJ1-6; the D is unclear. The CDR3 covers 15 residues. Germline V gene sequence: CDR1 KGHSH, CDR2 LQKENI.

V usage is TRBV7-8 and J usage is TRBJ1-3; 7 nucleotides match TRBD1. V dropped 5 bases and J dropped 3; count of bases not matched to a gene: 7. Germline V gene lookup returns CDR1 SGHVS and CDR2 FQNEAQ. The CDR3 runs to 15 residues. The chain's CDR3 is CASSQKRQGGNTIYF. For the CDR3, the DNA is TGTGCCAGCAGCCAAAAACGACAGGGTGGAAACACCATATATTTT.